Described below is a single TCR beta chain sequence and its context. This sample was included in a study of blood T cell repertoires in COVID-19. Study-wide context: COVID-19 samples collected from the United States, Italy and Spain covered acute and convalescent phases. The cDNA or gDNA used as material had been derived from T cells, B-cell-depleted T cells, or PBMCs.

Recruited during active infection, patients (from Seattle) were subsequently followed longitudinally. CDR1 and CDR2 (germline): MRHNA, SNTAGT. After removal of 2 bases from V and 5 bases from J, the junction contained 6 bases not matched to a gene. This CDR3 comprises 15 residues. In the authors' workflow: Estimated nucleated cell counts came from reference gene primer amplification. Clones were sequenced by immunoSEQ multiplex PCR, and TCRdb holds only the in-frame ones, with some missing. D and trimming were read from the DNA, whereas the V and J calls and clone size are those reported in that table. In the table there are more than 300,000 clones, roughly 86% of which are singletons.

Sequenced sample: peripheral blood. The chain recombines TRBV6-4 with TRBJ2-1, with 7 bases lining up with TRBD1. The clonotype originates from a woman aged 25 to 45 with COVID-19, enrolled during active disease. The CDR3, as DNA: TGTGCCAGCAGTGACGTAGGGGACAGTCACAATGAGCAGTTCTTC. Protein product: CASSDVGDSHNEQFF.